One and the same sample provided the 3 T cell receptor beta chains below, sequenced in a study of radiation and T cells in renal cell carcinoma. Time point here: baseline pretreatment blood. Sample treatment: 15 Gy SBRT to primary tumor, nephrectomy 4 weeks later. Only in-frame clones appear in the TCRdb table, and some are missing; sequencing was by immunoSEQ multiplex PCR. The repertoire holds 130,000 or so clones, with roughly 85% as singletons. The sequences come from blood, collected from a patient whose treatment included radiotherapy and nephrectomy. The origin of the receptors is a woman between 50 and 59 years old with renal cell carcinoma.

CDR3 nucleotide sequence: TGTGCCAGCAGTCCGCGGGGTAGAACTGAAGCTTTCTTT. It is translated as CASSPRGRTEAFF. This chain connects TRBV6-6 to TRBJ1-1; no clear D. V was trimmed by 5 bases and J by 5 bases, leaving 12 bases between them. CDR3 length: 13 residues. The germline CDR1 and CDR2 sequences are MNHNY and SVGAGI (reference sequence).

The chain employs TRBV10-3 and TRBJ2-7; 11 nucleotides agree with TRBD1. V shed 8 bases and J 3 bases; nucleotides not matched to a gene: 3. CDR1 ENHRY and CDR2 SYGVKD come from the germline V gene. The CDR3 spans 13 residues. CDR3 protein: CAIGQGANYEQYF. The CDR3 nucleotides are TGTGCCATCGGACAGGGGGCCAACTACGAGCAGTACTTC.

This chain joins TRBV6-6 and TRBJ2-7; 9 nucleotides align to TRBD2. Unmatched junction bases numbered 4, after V lost 4 bases and J lost 3 bases. Germline V gene sequence: CDR1 MNHNY, CDR2 SVGAGI (reference sequence). The CDR3 contains 14 residues. The CDR3 DNA reads TGTGCCAGCAGTTTTGAGACTAGCGGCTACGAGCAGTACTTC. It specifies CASSFETSGYEQYF.